The 29 T cell receptor beta chains listed next were all sequenced from one sample in a study of breast tumors, draining lymph nodes, adjacent tissues. TCRdb passed the multiplex PCR reads through MiXCR, listing each CDR3 protein once. This sample has approximately 170,000 distinct CDR3 sequences, with approximately 30% found just once. Axillary draining lymph nodes of breast cancer patients supplied the node samples. Sequencing was performed on axillary lymph node tissue. The receptors come from a female donor with breast cancer. Some clones in this sample may be carry-over from other donors' samples.

With regard to this clonotype: A read error may be the cause here, since a much bigger clone is one base away. The genes are TRBV4-1 and TRBJ2-2, with 8 bases that match TRBD2. Germline values: CDR1 MGHRA, CDR2 YSYEKL. The CDR3 has 16 amino acids. The CDR3 protein is CASHPRGGSNTGELLF. In nucleotides, the CDR3 is TGCGCCAGCCACCCCCGGGGGGGTTCGAACACCGGGGAGCTGTTGTTT.

This clonotype was picked up many times. The CDR3 region is CATSRVTGGLDGYTF. In DNA, the CDR3 is TGTGCCACCAGCAGAGTCACAGGGGGACTTGATGGCTACACCTTC. The J gene is TRBJ1-2, the V gene TRBV15; 8 bases match TRBD1. Germline V gives CDR1 LNHNV, CDR2 YYDKDF (reference sequence). Trimming removed 1 base from V and 6 bases from J; junction bases left unmatched: 7. The CDR3 loop spans 15 amino acids.

This clonotype was seen a handful of times. V gene TRBV20-1 combines with J gene TRBJ2-3, with TRBD2 matching over 7 bases. V shed 0 bases, J shed 6 bases, and the junction held 12 bases outside the gene matches. Germline V gene data show CDR1 as DFQATT and CDR2 as SNEGSKA (reference sequence). The CDR3 runs 16 residues. DNA for the CDR3: TGCAGTGCTAGAGATCTCCTCGCGGGAGCCTGGGATACGCAGTATTTT. Protein sequence: CSARDLLAGAWDTQYF.

This clonotype was observed at least ten times. The CDR3 DNA is TGTGCCAGCAGCCCATACGGCGCGGAGACCCAGTACTTC. Amino acid sequence: CASSPYGAETQYF. The chain recombines TRBV7-3 with TRBJ2-5; D is uncertain. Germline V lookup: CDR1 SGHTA, CDR2 FQGTGA. The CDR3 is 13 residues long. The V gene lost 5 bases and the J gene lost 5 bases, with 12 bases spanning the gap.

This clonotype was seen ten or more times. The rearrangement links TRBV19 to TRBJ2-6; 8 bases agree with TRBD1. The CDR3 has 18 residues. The germline gives CDR1 LNHDA, CDR2 SQIVND (reference sequence). V trimming: 5 bases; J trimming: 0 bases; junction bases outside the gene matches: 9. The CDR3 DNA is TGTGCCAGTAGTTTCCGGGGACAGGTTAGCTCTGGGGCCAACGTCCTGACTTTC. This codes for CASSFRGQVSSGANVLTF.

The chain combines TRBV3-1 with TRBJ2-5, with TRBD2 matching over 15 bases. Germline CDR1 reads LGHDT; CDR2 reads YNNKEL (reference sequence). The CDR3 contains 18 residues. The V gene end was trimmed by 4 bases and the J gene end by 2 bases; junction bases not matched to a gene: 8. The CDR3 DNA follows: TGTGCCAGCAGCCTCGGACTAGCGGGGGGGAGGGGGCAAGAGACCCAGTACTTC. This gives the protein CASSLGLAGGRGQETQYF.

The CDR3: CASSPSITGPPNVLTF. CDR3 DNA sequence: TGTGCCAGCAGCCCGAGTATAACGGGACCGCCCAACGTCCTGACTTTC. V and J are TRBV6-2 or TRBV6-3 and TRBJ2-6; possibly TRBD1 or TRBD2 for D (5 bases each). Trimming removed 6 bases at V and 8 bases at J, with 20 bases between. Germline CDR1 reads MNHEY; CDR2 reads SVGEGT. The CDR3 consists of 16 residues.

Remarks on this clonotype: A junction end diverges from the germline sequence, so it may reflect a read error. This chain links TRBV4-1 with TRBJ1-1; D ambiguous. The germline V gene has CDR1 MGHRA and CDR2 YSYEKL. The CDR3 totals 14 residues. This chain's CDR3 is CASSQARNGAEAFF. The CDR3 DNA reads TGCGCCAGCAGTCAAGCCAGGAACGGGGCTGAAGCTTTCTTT.

In this sample, this clonotype turned up many times. This chain joins TRBV6-1 and TRBJ2-7; D might be TRBD2 (7 bases). CDR3 length: 15 residues. The V end lost 6 bases, the J end lost 2 bases, and 17 bases lay between the germline ends. CDR1 and CDR2 (germline): MNHNS, SASEGT. The CDR3 coding sequence is TGTGCCAGCAGGGATCGGGGGGCTAAAACCTACGAGCAGTACTTC. Translation: CASRDRGAKTYEQYF.

This clonotype was seen repeatedly, ten times or more. The V call is TRBV11-2, the J call TRBJ2-1; 10 nucleotides line up with TRBD1. The CDR3 has 16 amino acids. Germline values: CDR1 SGHAT, CDR2 FQNNGV. V trimming: 0 bases; J trimming: 6 bases; junction bases outside the gene matches: 5. This CDR3 is CASSLEGTGVRNEQFF. CDR3 DNA sequence: TGTGCCAGCAGCTTAGAGGGGACAGGGGTACGCAATGAGCAGTTCTTC.

In regard to this clonotype: A much larger clone sits a single nucleotide away, making a read error possible. V usage is TRBV18 and J usage is TRBJ1-2; TRBD1 is a possible D gene (6 bases). The CDR3 is 13 residues long. CDR1 and CDR2 from the germline V gene are KGHSH and LQKENI. The CDR3 sequence is CASSPDTGWGCTF. Written as DNA, the CDR3 is TGTGCCAGCTCACCAGACACAGGGTGGGGCTGCACCTTC.

This clonotype was picked up many times. This chain joins TRBV7-9 and TRBJ2-7; TRBD1 matches at 8 bases. CDR3 size: 17 residues. V was clipped by 4 bases and J by 3 bases; unmatched bases: 14. Per germline, CDR1 SEHNR and CDR2 FQNEAQ (reference sequence). The CDR3 spells CASSSSNPGQDLYEQYF. The CDR3 nucleotides read TGTGCCAGCAGCTCCTCTAATCCGGGACAGGATCTCTACGAGCAGTACTTC.

This clonotype was seen only a few times. The V and J genes are TRBV11-2 and TRBJ2-1; TRBD2 matches 9 bases. Per the germline V gene, CDR1 is SGHAT and CDR2 is FQNNGV. The CDR3 runs 19 residues. The ends lost 2 bases at V and 3 bases at J; junction bases unmatched: 14. Written as DNA, the CDR3 is TGTGCCAGCAGCTTATTAGCGGGGGCGCCTCCCTCTCTCTACAATGAGCAGTTCTTC. This gives the protein CASSLLAGAPPSLYNEQFF.

This clonotype occurred many times. This chain connects TRBV20-1 to TRBJ2-6; D not certain. Trimming stripped 0 bases from V and 2 bases from J, with 8 bases between. The CDR3 spans 15 residues. Germline lookup yields CDR1 DFQATT and CDR2 SNEGSKA (reference sequence). In DNA, the CDR3 is TGCAGTGCTAGAGATTGGAGTACTGGGGCCAACGTCCTGACTTTC. As protein: CSARDWSTGANVLTF.

This clonotype was recorded many times. This CDR3 is CASTPDSNEQFF. The CDR3 region has the DNA TGTGCCAGCACCCCGGACAGCAATGAGCAGTTCTTC. This chain connects TRBV7-9 to TRBJ2-1; D possibly corresponds to TRBD1 (6 bases). The germline V gene encodes CDR1 SEHNR and CDR2 FQNEAQ (reference sequence). The V end was cut by 7 bases, the J end by 6 bases, with 10 bases between. The CDR3 loop spans 12 amino acids.

In its sample, this clonotype was seen many times. This chain joins TRBV19 and TRBJ2-7; D perhaps matches TRBD1 (5 bases). CDR3 size: 14 residues. Germline V gene sequence: CDR1 LNHDA, CDR2 SQIVND (reference sequence). V lost 6 bases and J 0 bases, leaving 12 bases between the germline ends. The CDR3 nucleotides read TGTGCCAGTAGCAGGGAAGGTAGCTCCTACGAGCAGTACTTC. Protein product: CASSREGSSYEQYF.

This chain joins TRBV2 and TRBJ1-5; a possible D gene is TRBD1 (6 bases). Trimming removed 4 bases at V and 9 bases at J, with 10 bases between. CDR3 size: 12 residues. Per germline, CDR1 SNHLY and CDR2 FYNNEI. The CDR3 is CASSGGGGPQHF. The CDR3 region has the DNA TGTGCCAGCAGTGGAGGGGGAGGGCCCCAGCATTTT.

This clonotype was found many times. This sequence joins TRBV12-3 or TRBV12-4 and TRBJ1-4; D uncertain. This CDR3 has 14 residues. V shed 5 bases and J shed 2 bases, with 9 bases lying between them. The CDR3 loop is CASSKDVTNEKLFF. In DNA, the CDR3 is TGTGCCAGCAGTAAGGACGTTACTAATGAAAAACTGTTTTTT.

There are many counts of this clonotype. The chain is built from TRBV10-1 and TRBJ2-3; D is ambiguous. The CDR3 contains 11 residues. Germline V gives CDR1 WNHNN, CDR2 SYGVQD (reference sequence). Trimming shortened V by 4 bases and J by 6 bases, and 5 bases separated the two germline ends. In nucleotides, the CDR3 is TGCGCCAGCAGTGTGTCGGATACGCAGTATTTT. Protein: CASSVSDTQYF.

This clonotype has at least ten counts. This sequence joins TRBV6-1 and TRBJ2-3; D might be TRBD2 (6 bases). The CDR3 contains 13 residues. Germline lookup yields CDR1 MNHNS and CDR2 SASEGT. V lost 4 bases, J lost 4 bases, and 9 bases lay in between. The CDR3 reads CASSGRGPDTQYF. In DNA form, the CDR3 reads TGTGCCAGCAGTGGGAGGGGCCCAGATACGCAGTATTTT.

This clonotype was found many times. The chain combines TRBV12-5 with TRBJ2-3, with D perhaps being TRBD1 or TRBD2 (5 bases each). Germline values: CDR1 LGHNT, CDR2 FRNRAP. The CDR3 totals 16 residues. The ends were cut back, 2 bases at V and 2 bases at J, with 14 bases in the middle. CDR3 in amino acids: CASGLYNGTDTDTQYF. CDR3 sequence (DNA): TGTGCTAGTGGTTTGTACAACGGGACGGACACAGATACGCAGTATTTT.

The chain joins TRBV11-1 to TRBJ1-6; no firm D call. CDR1 and CDR2 (germline): SGHAT, FQDESV (reference sequence). The V and J ends lost 2 bases and 15 bases respectively, with 14 bases between them. This CDR3 is built from 13 residues. The CDR3 loop is CASSLFLAGGLHF. DNA for the CDR3: TGTGCCAGCAGCTTATTCCTAGCGGGAGGCCTCCACTTT.

This clonotype was counted only a few times. The rearrangement joins TRBV5-1 to TRBJ1-1; D remains ambiguous. V lost 4 bases, J lost 5 bases, and 9 bases lay in between. Looked up from germline, CDR1 is SGHRS and CDR2 is YFSETQ. CDR3 length equals 12 residues. This chain's CDR3 is CASSPDRTEAFF. The CDR3 nucleotides read TGCGCCAGCAGCCCCGATAGAACTGAAGCTTTCTTT.

About this clonotype: Lacking the conserved final phenylalanine or tryptophan, this CDR3 likely reflects a read error. V gene TRBV9 combines with J gene TRBJ2-1, with unresolved D. The CDR3 extends over 13 amino acids. Deletions cut 0 bases from V and 9 bases from J, with 10 bases between. Germline V gene sequence: CDR1 SGDLS, CDR2 YYNGEE. The CDR3 region is CASSVGDESEQFS. The DNA of the CDR3 is TGTGCCAGCAGCGTAGGAGATGAATCTGAGCAGTTCTCC.

This clonotype was seen at least ten times. CDR3 in DNA: TGTGCCAGCAGCCAAGGATGGGACAGGAGCTCCTACGAGCAGTACTTC. It yields the protein CASSQGWDRSSYEQYF. The chain combines TRBV4-2 with TRBJ2-7, with 8 bases identical to TRBD1. Trimming took 1 base from V and 0 from J; bases not matched to a gene: 5. Per germline, CDR1 LGHNA and CDR2 YNFKEQ. The CDR3 has 16 residues.

This clonotype was counted many times. The J gene is TRBJ2-1, the V gene TRBV14; D is unresolved. The V gene lost 3 bases and the J gene lost 0 bases, with 18 bases spanning the gap. The CDR3 contains 18 residues. Germline CDR1 is SGHDN and CDR2 is FVKESK. Written as DNA, the CDR3 is TGTGCCAGCAGCCAGGGCACCCCAAGCTGGAGCTCCTACAATGAGCAGTTCTTC. Translated, it gives CASSQGTPSWSSYNEQFF.

Regarding this clonotype: Because it lacks the conserved phenylalanine or tryptophan at the end, this CDR3 is likely a read error. The DNA is left out, because the CDR3 cannot be placed on it with certainty; the CDR3 is given as TCRdb lists it. The chain carries TRBV25-1 and TRBJ1-6; TRBD1 is the table's D call, not checked against the DNA. The CDR3 spans 17 amino acids, including both terminal residues. Germline CDR1 and CDR2: MGHDK and SYGVNS. CDR3 sequence: CASSEISLAGANSPLRS.

As concerns this clonotype: A much bigger clone sits one base away, suggesting this may be a read error. The chain employs TRBV11-2 and TRBJ2-5; D call uncertain. The V end was cut by 2 bases, the J end by 7 bases, with 11 bases between. CDR3 length: 13 amino acids. Germline assignment: CDR1 SGHAT and CDR2 FQNNGV. The CDR3 sequence: CASSLIGSATQYF. The CDR3 DNA follows: TGTGCCAGCAGCTTAATCGGGTCGGCGACCCAGTACTTC.

Ten or more counts support this clonotype. This chain connects TRBV11-2 to TRBJ2-5, with a weak D call TRBD2 (6 bases). The germline V gene encodes CDR1 SGHAT and CDR2 FQNNGV. V was clipped by 4 bases and J by 2 bases, with 17 bases between them. The CDR3 is made up of 16 amino acids. The CDR3 DNA sequence: TGTGCCAGCAGCTCTCACGTTGGGGCGGGGCAAGAGACCCAGTACTTC. It yields the protein CASSSHVGAGQETQYF.